Listed here are 3 T cell receptor beta chains from one sample, sequenced in a study of T cells after yellow fever vaccination. TCRdb used MiXCR to reprocess the 5' RACE reads, holding one entry per CDR3 protein. The sample includes some 160,000 distinct CDR3 sequences, roughly 9% of them seen just once. The specimen was CD8+ T cells sorted from PBMCs, collected 45 days after the yellow fever booster vaccination. The source of these receptors is a man between 18 and 35 years old who received the YFV17D yellow fever vaccine.

In its sample, this clonotype was seen a few times. This chain uses TRBV20-1 with TRBJ2-7; D possibly matches TRBD1 or TRBD2 (5 bases each). With 6 bases removed from V and 3 bases from J, the gap between germline ends came to 21 bases. The CDR3 sequence is 15 residues long. CDR1 is DFQATT and CDR2 is SNEGSKA in the germline V gene (reference sequence). CDR3 protein: CSATRDWGPFYEQYF. CDR3 DNA: TGCAGTGCAACGAGAGATTGGGGACCATTCTACGAGCAGTACTTC.

This clonotype was detected only a few times. V usage is TRBV7-9 and J usage is TRBJ2-2; unclear D gene. This CDR3 contains 15 residues. Trimming pared 2 bases from V and 0 bases from J, leaving 7 bases between. Per the germline V gene, CDR1 is SEHNR and CDR2 is FQNEAQ (reference sequence). CDR3 bases: TGTGCCAGCAGCTTACCCGTCACGAACACCGGGGAGCTGTTTTTT. Its protein product is CASSLPVTNTGELFF.

The CDR3 loop reads CAIQDRGIYGYTF. CDR3 coding DNA: TGTGCCATCCAAGACAGGGGTATCTATGGCTACACCTTC. The V call is TRBV2, the J call TRBJ1-2, with 8 nucleotides matching TRBD1. The V segment lost 10 bases and the J segment 4 bases; nucleotides outside the gene matches: 8. Looked up from germline, CDR1 is SNHLY and CDR2 is FYNNEI. The CDR3 is made up of 13 amino acids.